A selection of T cell receptor beta chains follows, all from one sample in a study of cytomegalovirus exposure and HLA in healthy donors. Assay: immunoSEQ multiplex PCR; the TCRdb copy retains only in-frame clones and omits some. The repertoire table contains approximately 100,000 clones. Sequencing was done on a sample of PBMCs. The source of these receptors is a man over 45 in good health and CMV-seronegative. Both conserved end residues are part of each CDR3. The D gene is left open where the match is weak.

CDR3,DNA,V,D,J
CASRDSGGQTYNEQFF,TGTGCCAGCAGAGATAGCGGGGGCCAGACCTACAATGAGCAGTTCTTC,TRBV6-6,TRBD2,TRBJ2-1
CASSRENSGGLTGELFF,TGTGCCAGCAGCCGGGAGAATAGCGGGGGACTCACCGGGGAGCTGTTTTTT,TRBV7-8,TRBD2,TRBJ2-2
CASSPRLNSGANVLTF,TGTGCCAGCAGCCCCAGGCTGAACTCTGGGGCCAACGTCCTGACTTTC,TRBV9,.,TRBJ2-6
CAISADRGNEQFF,TGTGCCATCAGTGCGGACAGGGGGAATGAGCAGTTCTTC,TRBV10-3,TRBD1,TRBJ2-1
CSVELRQGRGYTF,TGCAGCGTTGAACTGCGACAGGGAAGAGGCTACACCTTC,TRBV29-1,TRBD1,TRBJ1-2
CASSSPSMTGTDTQYF,TGTGCCAGCTCATCCCCCTCTATGACAGGGACAGATACGCAGTATTTT,TRBV18,TRBD1,TRBJ2-3
CASSLRGTGGVEQYF,TGTGCCAGCAGTTTGAGAGGGACAGGGGGTGTCGAGCAGTACTTC,TRBV27,TRBD1,TRBJ2-7
CASSLSPTSGGGYQETQYF,TGCGCCAGCAGCTTGTCCCCGACTAGCGGGGGGGGGTACCAAGAGACCCAGTACTTC,TRBV5-1,TRBD2,TRBJ2-5
CASAPVNTEAFF,TGTGCCAGCGCCCCGGTTAACACTGAAGCTTTCTTT,TRBV7-8,.,TRBJ1-1
CASSQQGRTEAFF,TGTGCCAGCAGCCAACAGGGGCGCACTGAAGCTTTCTTT,TRBV6-5,TRBD1,TRBJ1-1
CASSSGAYGYTF,TGTGCCAGCAGTTCGGGTGCCTATGGCTACACCTTC,TRBV6-6,.,TRBJ1-2
CASSRQGEETQYF,TGTGCCAGCAGCCGACAGGGGGAAGAGACCCAGTACTTC,TRBV7-2,TRBD1,TRBJ2-5
CASSPTGGITGELFF,TGTGCCAGTAGCCCGACAGGGGGAATCACCGGGGAGCTGTTTTTT,TRBV19,TRBD1,TRBJ2-2
CASSQEWRVHYNEQFF,TGTGCCAGCAGCCAAGAGTGGCGGGTCCACTACAATGAGCAGTTCTTC,TRBV4-2,.,TRBJ2-1
CATSRITGRGEKLFF,TGTGCCACCAGCAGAATAACAGGGAGGGGTGAAAAACTGTTTTTT,TRBV15,.,TRBJ1-4
CAAGGGELPVSYEQYF,TGTGCCGCCGGGGGGGGAGAGCTCCCTGTCTCCTACGAGCAGTACTTC,TRBV10-3,TRBD2,TRBJ2-7
CASSPVEEQFF,TGTGCCAGCAGTCCGGTCGAGGAGCAGTTCTTC,TRBV6-1,.,TRBJ2-1
CASSFGLAGDKFF,TGTGCCAGCAGCTTTGGACTAGCGGGGGATAAGTTCTTC,TRBV7-2,TRBD2,TRBJ2-1
CASSLPTGRGYTF,TGTGCCAGCAGCTTACCTACAGGTCGTGGCTACACCTTC,TRBV7-9,.,TRBJ1-2
CASSESTGTEAFF,TGCGCCAGCAGTGAGTCAACGGGCACTGAAGCTTTCTTT,TRBV10-1,.,TRBJ1-1
CASSPGGIYEQYF,TGTGCCAGCAGCCCAGGGGGAATCTACGAGCAGTACTTC,TRBV6-5,TRBD1,TRBJ2-7
CASSFRLNTEAFF,TGCGCCAGCAGCTTTCGTTTGAACACTGAAGCTTTCTTT,TRBV5-1,.,TRBJ1-1
CASSVGQGVQPQHF,TGTGCCAGCAGTGTCGGTCAGGGCGTCCAGCCCCAGCATTTT,TRBV2,.,TRBJ1-5
CASSPLTQDRNTEAFF,TGTGCCAGCTCACCACTAACCCAGGACAGGAACACTGAAGCTTTCTTT,TRBV18,.,TRBJ1-1
CASSEAENEKLFF,TGTGCCAGCAGTGAAGCGGAGAATGAAAAACTGTTTTTT,TRBV6-1,.,TRBJ1-4
CASRAAGHYGYTF,TGTGCCAGCAGGGCGGCGGGACACTATGGCTACACCTTC,TRBV2,.,TRBJ1-2
CASSPGPGQAYNEQFF,TGTGCCAGCAGCCCAGGCCCGGGACAGGCTTACAATGAGCAGTTCTTC,TRBV7-6,TRBD1,TRBJ2-1
CASSQTGDSPRGYTF,TGCGCCAGCAGCCAAACAGGGGATTCCCCTCGTGGCTACACCTTC,TRBV5-1,TRBD1,TRBJ1-2
CASSFRQGINEKLFF,TGCGCCAGCAGCTTTAGACAGGGGATTAATGAAAAACTGTTTTTT,TRBV5-1,TRBD1,TRBJ1-4
CASTLTRGNTGELFF,TGCGCCAGCACCCTTACACGGGGAAACACCGGGGAGCTGTTTTTT,TRBV5-1,.,TRBJ2-2
CASSLPGQKSGYTF,TGTGCCAGCAGCTTACCGGGACAGAAGAGCGGCTACACCTTC,TRBV7-2,TRBD1,TRBJ1-2
CASSSQGAKGTEAFF,TGTGCCAGCAGCAGTCAGGGGGCGAAGGGTACTGAAGCTTTCTTT,TRBV21-1,.,TRBJ1-1
CASSPLGQGNTEAFF,TGTGCCAGCTCACCCCTAGGTCAGGGCAACACTGAAGCTTTCTTT,TRBV18,.,TRBJ1-1
CASSVEGFNYGYTF,TGTGCCAGCAGTGTGGAGGGATTTAACTATGGCTACACCTTC,TRBV6-1,.,TRBJ1-2
CASSIEGGAREQYF,TGTGCCAGTAGTATAGAAGGAGGGGCCCGCGAGCAGTACTTC,TRBV19,.,TRBJ2-7
CASRQTGLGNQPQHF,TGTGCCAGCAGACAGACAGGGTTGGGCAATCAGCCCCAGCATTTT,TRBV11-2,TRBD1,TRBJ1-5
CASLRPGSLGAPAFF,TGTGCCAGCCTCAGACCCGGGTCCCTGGGGGCCCCAGCTTTCTTT,TRBV7-9,.,TRBJ1-1
CASRRGTGPPYEQYF,TGTGCCAGCAGGAGAGGGACAGGGCCTCCCTACGAGCAGTACTTC,TRBV6-6,TRBD1,TRBJ2-7
CASSPRGGTGELFF,TGTGCCAGCTCACCCCGGGGGGGAACCGGGGAGCTGTTTTTT,TRBV18,TRBD2,TRBJ2-2
CASSLGDRNYEQYF,TGTGCCAGCAGCCTGGGGGACAGAAACTACGAGCAGTACTTC,TRBV9,TRBD1,TRBJ2-7
CASSAQENTEAFF,TGCGCCAGCAGCGCGCAGGAGAACACTGAAGCTTTCTTT,TRBV4-3,.,TRBJ1-1
CASSLGTGGDAFF,TGCGCCAGCAGCTTGGGGACAGGGGGCGATGCTTTCTTT,TRBV5-1,TRBD1,TRBJ1-1
CAISESNRGPDTYTQYF,TGTGCCATCAGTGAGTCTAATCGGGGTCCCGACACATATACGCAGTATTTT,TRBV10-3,.,TRBJ2-3
CAISDQGQGDYHYGYTF,TGTGCCATCAGTGACCAGGGACAGGGAGATTACCATTATGGCTACACCTTC,TRBV10-3,TRBD1,TRBJ1-2
CASSLSRDRLYGYTF,TGTGCCAGCAGCTTAAGCCGGGACAGGTTGTATGGCTACACCTTC,TRBV7-9,TRBD1,TRBJ1-2
CASSFGTSGRGPHYEQYF,TGTGCCAGCAGCTTCGGGACTAGCGGGAGAGGCCCACACTACGAGCAGTACTTC,TRBV7-9,TRBD2,TRBJ2-7
CASSSVGGGGYTF,TGTGCCAGCAGCTCTGTAGGGGGCGGTGGCTACACCTTC,TRBV5-5,TRBD1,TRBJ1-2
CASRGQGGSAFF,TGTGCCAGCAGGGGACAGGGAGGCTCGGCTTTCTTT,TRBV25-1,TRBD1,TRBJ1-1
CANGAGGADTQYF,TGTGCCAATGGGGCAGGGGGCGCAGATACGCAGTATTTT,TRBV6-1,TRBD1,TRBJ2-3
CASSLDGGTYNEQFF,TGTGCCAGCAGCTTGGACGGGGGGACCTACAATGAGCAGTTCTTC,TRBV7-2,TRBD2,TRBJ2-1